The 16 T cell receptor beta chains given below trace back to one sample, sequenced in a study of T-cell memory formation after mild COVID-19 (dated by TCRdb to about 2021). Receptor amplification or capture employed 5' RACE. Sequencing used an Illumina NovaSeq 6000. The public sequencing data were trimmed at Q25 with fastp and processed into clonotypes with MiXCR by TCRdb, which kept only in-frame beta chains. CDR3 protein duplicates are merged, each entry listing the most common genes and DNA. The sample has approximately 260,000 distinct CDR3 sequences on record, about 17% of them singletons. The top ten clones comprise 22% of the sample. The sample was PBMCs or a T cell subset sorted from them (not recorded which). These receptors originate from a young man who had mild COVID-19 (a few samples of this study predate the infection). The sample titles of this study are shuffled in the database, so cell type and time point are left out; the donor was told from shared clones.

The CDR3, as DNA: TGTGCCAGCAGAAAAACAGGGGACACTGAAGCTTTCTTT. As protein: CASRKTGDTEAFF. The chain employs TRBV7-6 and TRBJ1-1; 7 bases are a match to TRBD1. Unmatched junction bases numbered 4, after V lost 6 bases and J lost 3 bases. Germline-derived CDR1 and CDR2 are SGHVS and FNYEAQ. The CDR3 is 13 residues long.

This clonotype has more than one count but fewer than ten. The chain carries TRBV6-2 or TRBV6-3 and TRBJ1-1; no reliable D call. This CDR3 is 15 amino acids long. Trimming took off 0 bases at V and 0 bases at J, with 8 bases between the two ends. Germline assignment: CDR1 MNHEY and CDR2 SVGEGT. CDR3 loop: CASSYSTGLNTEAFF. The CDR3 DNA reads TGTGCCAGCAGTTACTCGACGGGGTTGAACACTGAAGCTTTCTTT.

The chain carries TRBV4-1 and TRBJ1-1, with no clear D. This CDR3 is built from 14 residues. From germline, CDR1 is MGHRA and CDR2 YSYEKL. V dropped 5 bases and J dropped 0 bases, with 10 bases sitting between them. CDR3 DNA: TGCGCCAGCAGCGTAATTAGCTTGAACACTGAAGCTTTCTTT. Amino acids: CASSVISLNTEAFF.

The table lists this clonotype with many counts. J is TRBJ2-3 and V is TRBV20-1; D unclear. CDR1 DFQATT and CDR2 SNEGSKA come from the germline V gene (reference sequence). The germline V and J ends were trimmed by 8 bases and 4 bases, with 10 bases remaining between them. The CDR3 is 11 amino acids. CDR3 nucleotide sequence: TGCAGTCCGCCCCAGGCAGATACGCAGTATTTT. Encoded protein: CSPPQADTQYF.

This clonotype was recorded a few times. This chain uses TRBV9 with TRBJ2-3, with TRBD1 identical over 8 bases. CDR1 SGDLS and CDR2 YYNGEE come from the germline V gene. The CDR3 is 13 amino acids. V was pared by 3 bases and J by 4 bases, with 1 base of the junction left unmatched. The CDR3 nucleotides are TGTGCCAGCAGCGGACAGGGGCCAGATACGCAGTATTTT. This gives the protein CASSGQGPDTQYF. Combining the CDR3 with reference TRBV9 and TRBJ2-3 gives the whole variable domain DSGVTQTPKHLITATGQRVTLRCSPRSGDLSVYWYQQSLDQGLQFLIQYYNGEERAKGNILERFSAQQFPDLHSELNLSSLELGDSALYFCASSGQGPDTQYFGPGTRLTVL.

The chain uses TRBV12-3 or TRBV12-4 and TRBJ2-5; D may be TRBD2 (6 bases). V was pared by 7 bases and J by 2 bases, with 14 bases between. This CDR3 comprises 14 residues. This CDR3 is CASTPRGLQETQYF. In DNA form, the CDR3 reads TGTGCCAGCACCCCGCGGGGTCTGCAAGAGACCCAGTACTTC.

The CDR3 DNA is TGCGCCAGCAGCCAAGAGGGCCAGTATAATTCACCCCTCCACTTT. It encodes CASSQEGQYNSPLHF. This chain links TRBV4-3 with TRBJ1-6; no definite D call. This CDR3 has 15 residues. CDR1 is LGHNA and CDR2 is YSLEER in the germline V gene. V shed 0 bases and J shed 4 bases, with 7 bases lying between them.

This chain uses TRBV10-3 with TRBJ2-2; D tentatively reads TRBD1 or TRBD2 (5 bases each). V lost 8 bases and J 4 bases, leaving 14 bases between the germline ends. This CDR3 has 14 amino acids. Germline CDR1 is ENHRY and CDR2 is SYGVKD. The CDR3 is CAIGGRVGTGELFF. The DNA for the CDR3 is TGTGCCATCGGAGGCAGGGTTGGCACCGGGGAGCTGTTTTTT.

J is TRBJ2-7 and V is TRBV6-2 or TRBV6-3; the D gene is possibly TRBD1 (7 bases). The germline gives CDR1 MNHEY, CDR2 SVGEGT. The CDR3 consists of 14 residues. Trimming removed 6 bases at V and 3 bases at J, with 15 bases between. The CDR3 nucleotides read TGTGCCAGCAGCCAGGGCGGGGACAGCTACGAGCAGTACTTC. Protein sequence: CASSQGGDSYEQYF.

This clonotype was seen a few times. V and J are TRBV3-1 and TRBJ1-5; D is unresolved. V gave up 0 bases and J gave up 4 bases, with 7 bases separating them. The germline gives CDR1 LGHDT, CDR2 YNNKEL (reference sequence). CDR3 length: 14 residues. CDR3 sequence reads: CASSQDLGNQPQHF. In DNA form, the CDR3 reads TGTGCCAGCAGCCAAGATTTGGGTAATCAGCCCCAGCATTTT.

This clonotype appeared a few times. The CDR3 spells CASELTGYTDTQYF. For the CDR3, the DNA is TGCGCCAGCGAGTTGACAGGTTACACAGATACGCAGTATTTT. V usage is TRBV5-1 and J usage is TRBJ2-3, with D possibly TRBD1 on 6 matching bases. The V and J ends lost 7 bases and 2 bases respectively, with 14 bases between them. The CDR3 is made up of 14 amino acids. From germline, CDR1 is SGHRS and CDR2 YFSETQ.

In nucleotides, the CDR3 is TGCAGTGCTGGTAGCGGGGGGGCAAATACGCAGTATTTT. Protein: CSAGSGGANTQYF. The J gene is TRBJ2-3, the V gene TRBV20-1; TRBD2 agrees at 11 bases. Germline CDR1 DFQATT, CDR2 SNEGSKA (reference sequence). Trimming at V came to 5 bases and at J to 7 bases, leaving 5 bases not matched to a gene. The CDR3 consists of 13 residues.

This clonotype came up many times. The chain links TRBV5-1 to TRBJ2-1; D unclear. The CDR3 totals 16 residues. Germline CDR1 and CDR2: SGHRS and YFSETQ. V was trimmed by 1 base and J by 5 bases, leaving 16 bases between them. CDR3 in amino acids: CASSLWATEQDNEQFF. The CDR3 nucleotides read TGCGCCAGCAGCTTGTGGGCAACAGAACAAGACAATGAGCAGTTCTTC.

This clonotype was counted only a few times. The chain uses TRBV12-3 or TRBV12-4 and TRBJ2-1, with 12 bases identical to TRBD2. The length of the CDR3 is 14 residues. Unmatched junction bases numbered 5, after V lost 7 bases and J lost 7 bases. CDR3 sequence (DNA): TGTGCCAGCACACACGGGACTAGCGGGAATGAGCAGTTCTTC. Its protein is CASTHGTSGNEQFF.

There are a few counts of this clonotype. CDR3 sequence reads: CASSRSGTGRETQYF. The CDR3, as DNA: TGTGCCAGCAGCCGCTCGGGGACAGGGAGAGAGACCCAGTACTTC. V and J are TRBV3-1 and TRBJ2-5, with 9 bases matching TRBD1. Germline assignment: CDR1 LGHDT and CDR2 YNNKEL (reference sequence). V gave up 4 bases and J gave up 4 bases; unmatched junction bases: 7. There are 15 residues in the CDR3.

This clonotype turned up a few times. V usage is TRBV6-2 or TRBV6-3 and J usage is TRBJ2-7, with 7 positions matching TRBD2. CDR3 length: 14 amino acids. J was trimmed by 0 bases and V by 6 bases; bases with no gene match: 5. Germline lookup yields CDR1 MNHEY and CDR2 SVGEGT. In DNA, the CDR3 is TGTGCCAGCAGGACCGGCGGGAGCTCCTACGAGCAGTACTTC. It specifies CASRTGGSSYEQYF.